These 9 T cell receptor beta chains were sequenced from one sample in a study of shared clonotypes between healthy human individuals. Naive CD8 populations comprised CD45RO-negative cells positively selected for CCR7, excluding terminally differentiated effector memory CD45RA+ cells. Data came from immunoSEQ multiplex PCR; TCRdb stores just in-frame clones and leaves some out. The table records under 2,000,000 clones, approximately 95% of them present only once. Sequenced: naive CD8+ T cells sorted from blood. Receptors originate from a man between 18 and 29 years old in good health.

The genes are TRBV27 and TRBJ2-1, with a possible D match to TRBD2 (5 bases). Germline V gives CDR1 MNHEY, CDR2 SMNVEV (reference sequence). The CDR3 runs 16 residues. The V end was cut by 5 bases, the J end by 6 bases, with 20 bases between. CDR3 amino acids: CASSTSTGEVSNEQFF. In DNA, the CDR3 is TGTGCCAGCAGTACGTCCACCGGGGAAGTTAGCAATGAGCAGTTCTTC.

The rearrangement uses TRBV28 and TRBJ2-4, with TRBD2 identical over 13 bases. V gave up 5 bases and J gave up 5 bases; unmatched junction bases: 6. Germline loops: CDR1 MDHEN, CDR2 SYDVKM. The CDR3 spans 16 residues. The CDR3 protein is CASSPRTSGGENIQYF. The CDR3 region has the DNA TGTGCCAGCAGTCCCCGGACTAGCGGGGGAGAAAACATTCAGTACTTC.

The rearrangement links TRBV7-9 to TRBJ2-7; no clear D gene. Germline V gene sequence: CDR1 SEHNR, CDR2 FQNEAQ (reference sequence). The CDR3 consists of 13 residues. With 1 base removed from V and 5 bases from J, the gap between germline ends came to 9 bases. The CDR3 here is CASSLDVGHEQYF. DNA of the CDR3: TGTGCCAGCAGCTTAGACGTGGGCCACGAGCAGTACTTC.

For this clone: The sample contains more than one DNA sequence encoding this CDR3. The rearrangement uses TRBV6-1 and TRBJ2-7; perhaps TRBD2 as D (6 bases). V lost 3 bases to trimming and J lost 0 bases, with 6 bases between them. The germline gives CDR1 MNHNS, CDR2 SASEGT. This CDR3 is 13 amino acids long. CDR3 loop: CASSERDSYEQYF. CDR3 bases: TGTGCCAGCAGTGAGCGGGACTCCTACGAGCAGTACTTC.

This clone was observed once. The chain links TRBV2 to TRBJ2-3, with unresolved D. There are 12 residues in the CDR3. V was shortened by 7 bases and J by 6 bases, with 11 bases between the two germline ends. Germline CDR1 and CDR2: SNHLY and FYNNEI. CDR3 in amino acids: CASTASGDTQYF. CDR3 nucleotides: TGTGCCAGCACCGCGTCTGGGGATACGCAGTATTTT.

Notes on this clone: The sample carries other DNA sequences with the same CDR3. The rearrangement links TRBV7-9 to TRBJ2-7; D ambiguous. The CDR3 consists of 13 residues. CDR1 is SEHNR, CDR2 FQNEAQ, per germline (reference sequence). Trimming took 6 bases from V and 1 from J, leaving 10 bases between them. CDR3 nucleotide sequence: TGTGCCAGCAGTTTTGACACATCCTACGAGCAGTACTTC. Translation gives CASSFDTSYEQYF.

In the case of this clone: The same CDR3 arises from other DNA sequences in this sample as well. The CDR3 here is CASSLGQGAYEQYF. The CDR3 DNA reads as TGTGCCAGCAGCCTGGGACAGGGGGCCTACGAGCAGTACTTC. The chain couples TRBV9 to TRBJ2-7; TRBD1 matches at 11 bases. The germline gives CDR1 SGDLS, CDR2 YYNGEE. There are 14 residues in the CDR3. V was clipped by 4 bases and J by 2 bases; unmatched bases: 2.

The chain uses TRBV2 and TRBJ1-3; D call uncertain. The CDR3 length is 14 residues. In germline, CDR1 is SNHLY, CDR2 FYNNEI. Trimming took 2 bases from V and 2 from J, leaving 7 bases between them. The CDR3 coding sequence is TGTGCCAGCAGTGAATGGGGTCCTGGAAACACCATATATTTT. Its translation: CASSEWGPGNTIYF.

This chain joins TRBV7-2 and TRBJ2-5; 12 bases agree with TRBD2. The CDR3 spans 16 residues. V gave up 5 bases and J gave up 5 bases; unmatched junction bases: 9. Germline values: CDR1 SGHTA, CDR2 FQGNSA. The CDR3 here is CASSIRLAGEGETQYF. DNA for the CDR3: TGTGCCAGCAGCATCCGACTAGCGGGAGAGGGGGAGACCCAGTACTTC. The variable domain in full, completed from reference TRBV7-2 and TRBJ2-5, reads GAGVSQSPSNKVTEKGKDVELRCDPISGHTALYWYRQSLGQGLEFLIYFQGNSAPDKSGLPSDRFSAERTGGSVSTLTIQRTQQEDSAVYLCASSIRLAGEGETQYFGPGTRLLVL.